Listed below are T cell receptor beta chains from one sample, sequenced in a study of T-cell memory formation after mild COVID-19. TCRdb analysed the 5' RACE reads with MiXCR anew, one entry per CDR3 protein. The sample lists more than 75,000 distinct CDR3 sequences; 11% to 15% were seen once. The specimen was PBMCs or a T cell subset sorted from them (not recorded which). These receptors originate from an adult woman who had mild COVID-19 (a few samples of this study predate the infection). Cell type and time point are not known. The conserved cysteine and the conserved F or W are not part of the CDR3 here. Size is omitted from some rows. Given values are once, few, many or a class for expanded clones.

cdr3_aa: ASSSRTGWGETQY
j_call: TRBJ2-5
clone_size: -
v_call: TRBV11-2

cdr3_aa: SARGTSGSLDQF
j_call: TRBJ2-1
clone_size: many
v_call: TRBV20-1

cdr3_aa: AISELLQGADTQY
j_call: TRBJ2-3
clone_size: few
v_call: TRBV10-3

cdr3_aa: ASTDKNNSPLH
j_call: TRBJ1-6
clone_size: -
v_call: TRBV12-3/TRBV12-4

cdr3_aa: ATSRGTGANTGELF
j_call: TRBJ2-2
clone_size: few
v_call: TRBV15

cdr3_aa: ATSDFQGTSTDTQY
j_call: TRBJ2-3
clone_size: -
v_call: TRBV24-1

cdr3_aa: ASSSGLAGSYEQY
j_call: TRBJ2-7
clone_size: few
v_call: TRBV7-9

cdr3_aa: SVEAPGTGRGERPYYNEQF
j_call: TRBJ2-1
clone_size: -
v_call: TRBV29-1

cdr3_aa: ASRERGRDLDTQY
j_call: TRBJ2-3
clone_size: few
v_call: TRBV7-9

cdr3_aa: SARVLALSYEQY
j_call: TRBJ2-7
clone_size: few
v_call: TRBV20-1

cdr3_aa: ASSPSGLAGVGQQF
j_call: TRBJ2-1
clone_size: -
v_call: TRBV9

cdr3_aa: ASSQGGEFGDTQY
j_call: TRBJ2-3
clone_size: many
v_call: TRBV14

cdr3_aa: ASSQFMQTLSYEQY
j_call: TRBJ2-7
clone_size: -
v_call: TRBV4-1

cdr3_aa: SARTSDYNEQF
j_call: TRBJ2-1
clone_size: few
v_call: TRBV20-1

cdr3_aa: ASSSGGGTYEQY
j_call: TRBJ2-7
clone_size: -
v_call: TRBV9

cdr3_aa: ASSASGTSTDTQY
j_call: TRBJ2-3
clone_size: -
v_call: TRBV9

cdr3_aa: ASSLAPGGNIQY
j_call: TRBJ2-4
clone_size: -
v_call: TRBV12-3/TRBV12-4

cdr3_aa: ASSQGLAGVLGYEQY
j_call: TRBJ2-7
clone_size: -
v_call: TRBV4-3

cdr3_aa: ASSPNTGTEETQY
j_call: TRBJ2-5
clone_size: -
v_call: TRBV18

cdr3_aa: ATSRAERSDTQY
j_call: TRBJ2-3
clone_size: few
v_call: TRBV15

cdr3_aa: ASSTGTGGYGEAF
j_call: TRBJ1-1
clone_size: -
v_call: TRBV12-3/TRBV12-4

cdr3_aa: ASSYASGYNEQF
j_call: TRBJ2-1
clone_size: few
v_call: TRBV6-5

cdr3_aa: ASSSTGGSTDTQY
j_call: TRBJ2-3
clone_size: few
v_call: TRBV7-6

cdr3_aa: ASSLPGRKAF
j_call: TRBJ1-1
clone_size: -
v_call: TRBV27